This is a list of T cell receptor beta chains from one sample in a study of T cells in Graves' hyperthyroidism and ophthalmopathy. TCRdb analysed the multiplex PCR reads with MiXCR anew, one entry per CDR3 protein. The profile shows roughly 420,000 distinct CDR3 sequences, about a sixth of them singletons. What was sequenced was blood. The source is a woman younger than 35 with Graves' hyperthyroidism. Each CDR3 is given with its conserved first and last residue. D genes are given only for firm matches. Clone size is stated in some rows and not others, as once, few, many or a class when expanded.

clone size,V gene,D gene,J gene,CDR3 protein,CDR3 DNA
NA,TRBV7-3,NA,TRBJ2-2,CASSLTKGATGELFF,TGTGCCAGCAGCTTAACTAAAGGTGCCACCGGGGAGCTGTTTTTT
NA,TRBV28,TRBD2,TRBJ2-7,CANSLRTSGRSEQYF,TGTGCCAACAGTTTGAGGACTAGCGGGAGGAGCGAGCAGTACTTC
NA,TRBV7-9,TRBD1,TRBJ2-7,CASSNRGRSYEQYF,TGTGCCAGCAGCAACAGGGGCCGCTCCTACGAGCAGTACTTC
once,TRBV5-6,NA,TRBJ1-4,CASSSQGQTNEKLFF,TGTGCCAGCAGCTCCCAAGGACAGACTAATGAAAAACTGTTTTTT
few,TRBV29-1,TRBD1,TRBJ2-2,CSAQTGSNTGELFF,TGCAGCGCCCAGACAGGGTCAAACACCGGGGAGCTGTTTTTT
NA,TRBV11-2,NA,TRBJ2-7,CASSLGSDSYEQYF,TGTGCCAGCAGCCTGGGGTCAGACTCCTACGAGCAGTACTTC
NA,TRBV2,NA,TRBJ2-7,CASSEGMREQYF,TGTGCCAGCAGTGAGGGGATGCGCGAGCAGTACTTC
many,TRBV11-2,TRBD2,TRBJ2-1,CASSSRTSGRNGEQFF,TGTGCCAGCAGCTCACGGACTAGCGGGAGGAATGGTGAGCAGTTCTTC
few,TRBV15,NA,TRBJ2-6,CATSSRRAGANVLTF,TGTGCCACCAGCAGCCGTCGGGCTGGGGCCAACGTCCTGACTTTC
NA,TRBV19,TRBD1,TRBJ1-5,CASSIGQGDNQPQHF,TGTGCCAGTAGTATCGGACAGGGGGATAATCAGCCCCAGCATTTT
NA,TRBV14,NA,TRBJ2-1,CASCRGPPNEQFF,TGTGCCAGCTGCCGGGGCCCCCCGAATGAGCAGTTCTTC
many,TRBV6-1,TRBD1,TRBJ2-1,CASSEAAGGNEQFF,TGTGCCAGCAGTGAGGCGGCAGGGGGCAATGAGCAGTTCTTC